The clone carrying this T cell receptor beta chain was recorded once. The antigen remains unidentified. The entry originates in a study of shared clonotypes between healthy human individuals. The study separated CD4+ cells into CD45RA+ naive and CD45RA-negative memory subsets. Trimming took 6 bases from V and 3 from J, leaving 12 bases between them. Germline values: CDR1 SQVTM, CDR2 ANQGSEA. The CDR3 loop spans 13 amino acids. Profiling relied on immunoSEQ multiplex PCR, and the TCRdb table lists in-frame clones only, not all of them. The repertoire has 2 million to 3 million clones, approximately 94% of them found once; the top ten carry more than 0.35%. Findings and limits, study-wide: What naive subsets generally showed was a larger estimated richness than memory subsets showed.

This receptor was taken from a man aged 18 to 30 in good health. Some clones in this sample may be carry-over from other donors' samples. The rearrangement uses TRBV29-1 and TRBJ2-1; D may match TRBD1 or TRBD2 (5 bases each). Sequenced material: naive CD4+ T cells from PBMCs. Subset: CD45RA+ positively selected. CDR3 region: CSVGTDSYNEQFF. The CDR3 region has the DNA TGCAGCGTGGGGACCGACAGCTACAATGAGCAGTTCTTC.